The subject of this entry is one TCR beta chain. Clones were sequenced by immunoSEQ multiplex PCR, and TCRdb holds only the in-frame ones, with some missing. Counted here are about 2.1 million clones, about 94% occurring once; the ten biggest clones make up about 1.7%. Germline values: CDR1 WSHSY, CDR2 SAAADI. V dropped 6 bases and J dropped 7; count of bases not matched to a gene: 7. The CDR3 runs to 15 residues. These data are taken from a study of shared clonotypes between healthy human individuals. Positive CCR7 selection of CD45RO-negative cells yielded the naive CD8 cells, and terminally differentiated effector memory CD45RA+ cells were excluded.

Specimen: naive CD8+ T cells from PBMCs. This sequence joins TRBV10-2 and TRBJ2-1; TRBD2 matches 12 bases. The receptor comes from a man aged 18 to 30 in good health. Some clones in this sample may be carry-over from other donors' samples. As DNA, the CDR3 is TGCGCCAGCAGGCCCGGGACTAGCGGGTTTAATGAGCAGTTCTTC. It is translated as CASRPGTSGFNEQFF.